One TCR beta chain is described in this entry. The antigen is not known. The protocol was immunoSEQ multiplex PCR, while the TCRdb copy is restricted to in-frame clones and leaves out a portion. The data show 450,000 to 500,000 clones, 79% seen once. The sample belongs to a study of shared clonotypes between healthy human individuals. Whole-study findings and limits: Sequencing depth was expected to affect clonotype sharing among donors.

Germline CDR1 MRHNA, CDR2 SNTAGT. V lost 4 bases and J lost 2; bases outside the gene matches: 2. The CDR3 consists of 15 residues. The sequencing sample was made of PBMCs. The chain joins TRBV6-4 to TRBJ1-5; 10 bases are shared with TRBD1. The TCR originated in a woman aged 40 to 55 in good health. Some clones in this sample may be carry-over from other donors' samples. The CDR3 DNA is TGTGCCAGCAGTGGAGGGACAGGGGGCAATCAGCCCCAGCATTTT. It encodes CASSGGTGGNQPQHF.